Given below is one T cell receptor (beta chain) in context. In the authors' workflow: The distant-metastasis classifier for papillary thyroid cancer was built from CDR3 differences across clinicopathological groups. With MiXCR, TCRdb called clones anew from the PCR reads. It is TCRdb's table, rather than the study itself, that gives the V and J calls and clone size. The sample contains about 32,000 clones, roughly a fifth of which appear only once. Germline loops: CDR1 DFQATT, CDR2 SNEGSKA (reference sequence). CDR3 length: 14 amino acids. V trimming: 6 bases; J trimming: 10 bases; junction bases outside the gene matches: 10. Ahead of thyroid surgery, no patient had received treatment of any kind. The sample originates from a study of metastatic and nonmetastatic thyroid tumors.

The clonotype comes from a female donor with papillary thyroid cancer or a benign thyroid nodule (not recorded which). Some clones in this sample may be carry-over from other donors' samples. The sequencing sample was made of blood. This chain connects TRBV20-1 to TRBJ1-6; 9 bases agree with TRBD1. The CDR3 region is CSAQGQGLGSPLHF. CDR3 DNA: TGCAGTGCCCAAGGACAGGGGCTAGGGTCACCCCTCCACTTT.